This T cell receptor beta chain came from a study of shared clonotypes between healthy human individuals (dated by TCRdb to about 2020). Context from the whole study: A few men and a couple of women, aged 18 to 49 years, made up the cohort. Leukapheresis yielded between about 0.94 and 8.9 billion PBMCs per donor. To estimate repertoire size and how much clonotypes are shared between individuals, the study performed deep sequencing of blood TCR repertoires from roughly five healthy adults. To increase sequencing depth and limit assay-specific biases, TCR repertoire library preparation and sequencing were carried out by different laboratories using diverse techniques. Per donor, three plates each were used for CD4 naive and CD4 memory, two for CD8 naive, and one for CD8 memory.

The count of this clone is one. Its recognized antigen is unknown. The input lacks base qualities; no much larger clone sits a single base away. Using the deep immunoSEQ assay, TCR CDR3 regions were amplified from genomic DNA by multiplex PCR. Extracted genomic DNA from each cell subset was distributed evenly across all wells of several immunoSEQ 96-well plates, and each plate was treated as a replicate. For sorted subsets, roughly 0.2 ug genomic DNA, equal to some 30,000 T cell genomes, was loaded into each replicate PCR. The purified libraries were quantified using a Qubit 3.0 fluorometer, sized with a Bioanalyzer 2100, and then quantified again using the KAPA Library Quantification kit. A separate single-read 150-cycle Illumina NextSeq 550 flow cell was used to sequence each immunoSEQ 96-well plate. Processing in the source paper ran as follows. Because the immunoSEQ output included only junctional sequences and no quality scores, the filtering could not be the same as the filtering used for full-length reads. Sequences were annotated with PyIR, a Python wrapper for IgBLAST v1.9, and V/J genes and CDR3 were assigned using IMGT germline references. Reads with weak V/J assignments (E-value above 1e-6), missing CDR3, stop codons, out-of-frame junctions, or ambiguous translated residues were removed. V3J clonotypes were defined as sequences sharing an identical inferred V gene, J gene, and CDR3 amino acid sequence. Percentage overlap between repertoires was computed as shared unique clonotypes divided by the size of the smaller repertoire. Three approaches were used to assess repertoire richness: RTK rarefaction, the Chao1 estimator, and Recon v2.1 estimates of unobserved clonotypes. OLGA was used to compute generation probabilities for all TCRbeta clonotypes that the gDNA method yielded from a few donors. TCRdb provides this immuneACCESS table in a form limited to in-frame rearrangements. Some clones are lacking; in checked studies, under half of them reflect an unresolved V gene, and why the rest are absent is not known. Clone size and V and J calls were adopted from that table, with D and trimming inferred from the DNA. The sample profile shows about 2 million clones; about 95% of them were found once. The ten most abundant clones make up about 1.1% of the sample.

V and J are truncated by 5 bases and 10 bases respectively, leaving an intervening sequence of 14 bases. The germline V gene (reference sequence) supplies CDR1 SEHNR and CDR2 FQNEAQ. The CDR3 goes from the cysteine to the phenylalanine over 12 residues. The CDR3 DNA has 36 bases and is translated from base 1. Overall results and qualifications from the work: Sampling was limited to blood, and TCR repertoires in tissue likely differ from TCR repertoires in blood. Because the study included only a small number of donors, the genetic and exposure-history diversity represented was limited. Estimated clonotype richness was generally larger for naive than for memory subsets. Rarefaction of sorted-subset datasets indicated incomplete sequencing despite the large sequencing depth. Based on pairwise subsampling, the degree of clonotype sharing among donors was expected to be affected by sequencing depth. Compared with non-shared clonotypes, the clonotypes found in all four sorted-subset donors had higher generation probabilities. Across a few donors, approximately 5% of naive CD4, 3% to 4% of naive CD8, about 2.3% of memory CD4, and about 0.44% of memory CD8 clonotypes were shared.

For the CD8 naive samples, CD45RO-negative cells were positively selected for CCR7, yielding a CD45RA+CCR7+ population from which TemRA cells were excluded. Donors were healthy HIV-negative adults with no recently reported acute infections or vaccinations. Every donor was a Caucasian adult living in Nashville, Tennessee, USA. Blood was collected by leukapheresis, and PBMCs were isolated by Ficoll-Histopaque density gradient centrifugation and then cryopreserved in liquid nitrogen vapor phase. Purity and quantity of every magnetically sorted T cell population were checked by analytical flow cytometry. From each sorted fraction, genomic DNA was isolated and quantified by UV absorbance on a Nanodrop 2000c.

The sample consisted of naive CD8+ T cells sorted from blood. The cell subset or site tag for this specimen amounts to: CD45RA+CCR7+. The TCR was taken from a man aged 18 to 30 in good health. The chain links TRBV7-9 with TRBJ1-2; a weak D assignment points to TRBD1 (6 bases agree). The sequenced DNA is TGTGCCAGCAGCGGGGGGCACACGACCTACACCTTC. Its product reads: CASSGGHTTYTF.